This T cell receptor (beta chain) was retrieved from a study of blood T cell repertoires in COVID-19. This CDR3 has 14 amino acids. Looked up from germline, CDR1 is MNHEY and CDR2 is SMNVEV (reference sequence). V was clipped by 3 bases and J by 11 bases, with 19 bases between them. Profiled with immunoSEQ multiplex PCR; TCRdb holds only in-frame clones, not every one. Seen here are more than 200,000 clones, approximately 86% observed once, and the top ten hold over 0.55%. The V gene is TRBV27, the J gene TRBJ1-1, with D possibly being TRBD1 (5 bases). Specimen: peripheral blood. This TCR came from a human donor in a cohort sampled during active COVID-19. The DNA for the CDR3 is TGTGCCAGCAGTTTTAATGTACGGTTGGGGCTCGCTTTCTTT. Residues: CASSFNVRLGLAFF.